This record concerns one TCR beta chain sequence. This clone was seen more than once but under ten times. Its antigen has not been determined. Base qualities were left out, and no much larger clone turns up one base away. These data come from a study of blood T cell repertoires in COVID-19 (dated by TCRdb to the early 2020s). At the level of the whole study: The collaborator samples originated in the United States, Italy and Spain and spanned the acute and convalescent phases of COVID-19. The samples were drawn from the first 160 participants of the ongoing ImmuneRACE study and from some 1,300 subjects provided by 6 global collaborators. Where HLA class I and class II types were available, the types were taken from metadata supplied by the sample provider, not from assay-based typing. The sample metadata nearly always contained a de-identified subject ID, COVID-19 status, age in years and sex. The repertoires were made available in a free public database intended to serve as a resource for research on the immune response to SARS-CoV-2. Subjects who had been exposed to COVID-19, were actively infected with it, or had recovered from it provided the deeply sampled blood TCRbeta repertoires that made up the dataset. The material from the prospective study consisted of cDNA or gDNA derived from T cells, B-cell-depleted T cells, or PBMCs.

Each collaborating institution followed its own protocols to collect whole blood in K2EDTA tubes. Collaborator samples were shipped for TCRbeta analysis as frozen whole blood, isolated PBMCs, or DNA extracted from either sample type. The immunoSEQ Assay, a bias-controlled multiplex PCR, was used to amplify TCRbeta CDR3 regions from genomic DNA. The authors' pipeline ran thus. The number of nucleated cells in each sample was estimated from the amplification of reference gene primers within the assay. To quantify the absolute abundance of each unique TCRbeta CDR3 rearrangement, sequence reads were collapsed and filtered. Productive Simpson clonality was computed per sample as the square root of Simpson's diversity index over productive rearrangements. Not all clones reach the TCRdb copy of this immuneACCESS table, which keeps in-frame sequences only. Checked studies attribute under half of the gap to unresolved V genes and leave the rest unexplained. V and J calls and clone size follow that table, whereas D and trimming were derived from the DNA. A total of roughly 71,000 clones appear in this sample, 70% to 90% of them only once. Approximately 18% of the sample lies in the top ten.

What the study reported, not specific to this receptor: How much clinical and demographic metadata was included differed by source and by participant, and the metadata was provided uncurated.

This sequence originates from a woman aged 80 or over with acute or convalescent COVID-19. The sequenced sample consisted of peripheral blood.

CDR3 protein: CASSQDHKGHGYTF. Here is the DNA: TGTGCCAGCAGCCAAGATCATAAGGGGCATGGCTACACCTTC. The chain is encoded by TRBV14 joined to TRBJ1-2, with a weak D call of TRBD1 (5 bases match). Per the germline V gene, SGHDN is the CDR1 and FVKESK is the CDR2. From cysteine to phenylalanine, the CDR3 is 14 amino acids long. Of all the DNA, just the CDR3 is kept, 42 bases in frame from base 1. Deletion took 0 bases off V and 6 bases off J, with a span of 11 bases between the germline ends.